Shown below are 21 T cell receptor beta chains from a single sample sequenced in a study of blood T cell repertoires in COVID-19. Clones were sequenced by immunoSEQ multiplex PCR, and TCRdb holds only the in-frame ones, with some missing. The sample lists roughly 220,000 clones, 70% to 90% occurring once. The sequencing input was PBMCs or T cells enriched from blood (not recorded which). All receptors derive from a woman aged 40 to 55 with acute COVID-19.

The V call is TRBV7-2, the J call TRBJ2-7; perhaps TRBD2 as D (5 bases). The CDR3 contains 14 residues. V lost 0 bases and J lost 4, with 10 bases in between. Germline CDR1 is SGHTA and CDR2 is FQGNSA. In DNA form, the CDR3 reads TGTGCCAGCAGCTTAGCGCGGACGGGGTACGAGCAGTACTTC. The encoded protein is CASSLARTGYEQYF.

The V gene is TRBV5-4, the J gene TRBJ2-5; perhaps TRBD2 as D (6 bases). This CDR3 has 18 residues. Per germline, CDR1 SGHNT and CDR2 YYREEE (reference sequence). V dropped 0 bases and J dropped 4 bases, with 22 bases sitting between them. CDR3 protein: CASSLAVLQGGIGETQYF. The CDR3, as DNA: TGTGCCAGCAGCTTGGCGGTTCTCCAGGGAGGTATTGGAGAGACCCAGTACTTC.

The chain is built from TRBV6-5 and TRBJ1-6, with a tentative D call TRBD1 (6 bases). CDR1 MNHEY and CDR2 SVGAGI come from the germline V gene. The CDR3 length is 14 residues. V lost 2 bases, J lost 9 bases, and 11 bases lay in between. The CDR3 loop reads CASSYRGAGSPLHF. The DNA for the CDR3 is TGTGCCAGCAGTTACCGGGGGGCCGGTTCACCCCTCCACTTT.

V is TRBV6-2 or TRBV6-3 and J is TRBJ1-2, with 7 bases identical to TRBD1. With V trimmed by 0 bases and J by 7 bases, 5 bases remained unmatched. Germline CDR1 MNHEY, CDR2 SVGEGT. This CDR3 has 14 residues. The CDR3 nucleotides read TGTGCCAGCAGTTACTCGACAGGGCGCCGTGGCTACACCTTC. Its protein product is CASSYSTGRRGYTF.

The chain employs TRBV19 and TRBJ1-5; possible D gene TRBD1, 6 bases. CDR3 length: 14 amino acids. Trimming cost V 1 base and J 3 bases, with 7 bases left between them. CDR1 and CDR2 (germline): LNHDA, SQIVND (reference sequence). The CDR3 DNA follows: TGTGCCAGTAGTATAGCAGGGGCCAATCAGCCCCAGCATTTT. Its protein product is CASSIAGANQPQHF.

This chain uses TRBV9 with TRBJ2-1; TRBD1 aligns across 9 bases. There are 15 residues in the CDR3. Germline CDR1 reads SGDLS; CDR2 reads YYNGEE. The V and J ends lost 2 bases and 1 base, in that order; junction bases with no gene match: 1. CDR3 region: CASSVGQGSYNEQFF. As DNA, the CDR3 is TGTGCCAGCAGCGTTGGACAGGGGTCCTACAATGAGCAGTTCTTC.

This clone was seen only once. The chain has TRBV27 and TRBJ1-2, with 7 bases matching TRBD1. The V and J ends lost 5 bases and 10 bases, in that order; junction bases with no gene match: 7. The CDR3 sequence is 12 residues long. Germline assignment: CDR1 MNHEY and CDR2 SMNVEV (reference sequence). The CDR3 loop reads CASSEQGYLYTF. The DNA for the CDR3 is TGTGCCAGCAGTGAACAGGGGTATCTCTACACCTTC.

This clone was seen ten or more times. The chain couples TRBV30 to TRBJ1-1, with D possibly TRBD1 on 5 matching bases. Germline loops: CDR1 GTSNPN, CDR2 SVGIG (reference sequence). Trimming pared 4 bases from V and 3 bases from J, leaving 12 bases between. This CDR3 has 13 residues. This CDR3 is CAWTRGYYTEAFF. The CDR3 DNA sequence: TGTGCCTGGACTAGGGGATATTACACTGAAGCTTTCTTT.

This clone occurred once. The chain is built from TRBV2 and TRBJ1-3; D may be TRBD1 (5 bases). V was cut by 3 bases and J by 7 bases, with 7 bases left in between. This CDR3 has 12 amino acids. Per germline, CDR1 SNHLY and CDR2 FYNNEI. In DNA form, the CDR3 reads TGTGCCAGCAGTGACAGGGCGAACACCATATATTTT. Its protein product is CASSDRANTIYF.

Details on this clone: One end of the junction is discordant with germline, which a read error may explain. V is TRBV7-7 and J is TRBJ2-2; a weak D match, TRBD1 (6 bases). This CDR3 has 16 residues. Germline V CDR1 and CDR2: SSHAT, FNYEAQ (reference sequence). The CDR3 DNA reads TGTGCTAGCAGCTTAGGAACAGGGACGAACACCGGGGAGCTGTTTTTT. Protein product: CASSLGTGTNTGELFF.

The rearrangement links TRBV4-1 to TRBJ1-1; 7 bases map to TRBD1. The CDR3 is 15 residues long. The V and J ends lost 5 bases and 0 bases, in that order; junction bases with no gene match: 6. Germline CDR1 is MGHRA and CDR2 is YSYEKL. For the CDR3, the DNA is TGCGCCAGCAGCGTCACAGGGGAATTGAACACTGAAGCTTTCTTT. Translating gives CASSVTGELNTEAFF.

The chain uses TRBV5-1 and TRBJ1-1, with a tentative D call TRBD1 (5 bases). Germline CDR1 and CDR2: SGHRS and YFSETQ. The CDR3 totals 17 residues. The V and J ends lost 4 bases and 0 bases respectively, with 19 bases between them. DNA for the CDR3: TGCGCCAGCAGCCCGGGGGGAACACAACAACTGAACACTGAAGCTTTCTTT. It translates to CASSPGGTQQLNTEAFF. Combining the CDR3 with reference TRBV5-1 and TRBJ1-1 gives the whole variable domain KAGVTQTPRYLIKTRGQQVTLSCSPISGHRSVSWYQQTPGQGLQFLFEYFSETQRNKGNFPGRFSGRQFSNSRSEMNVSTLELGDSALYLCASSPGGTQQLNTEAFFGQGTRLTVV.

The gene calls are TRBV9 and TRBJ2-2; 9 nucleotides match TRBD2. In germline, CDR1 is SGDLS, CDR2 YYNGEE. Trimming cost V 6 bases and J 1 base; bases outside gene matches: 13. The CDR3 contains 18 residues. CDR3 sequence reads: CASTGPVAGDRNTGELFF. The CDR3 nucleotides read TGTGCCAGCACCGGTCCGGTAGCGGGGGATCGGAACACCGGGGAGCTGTTTTTT. Looking up the rest from reference TRBV9 and TRBJ2-2 gives the full variable domain: DSGVTQTPKHLITATGQRVTLRCSPRSGDLSVYWYQQSLDQGLQFLIQYYNGEERAKGNILERFSAQQFPDLHSELNLSSLELGDSALYFCASTGPVAGDRNTGELFFGEGSRLTVL.

This chain connects TRBV7-2 to TRBJ2-1; 9 bases map to TRBD2. J gave up 7 bases and V 5 bases, and 6 bases lay outside the gene matches. Germline CDR1 is SGHTA and CDR2 is FQGNSA. There are 14 residues in the CDR3. DNA for the CDR3: TGTGCCAGCAGCCTTAGCGGGGGTAGGAATGAGCAGTTCTTC. Protein product: CASSLSGGRNEQFF. Combining the CDR3 with reference TRBV7-2 and TRBJ2-1 gives the whole variable domain GAGVSQSPSNKVTEKGKDVELRCDPISGHTALYWYRQSLGQGLEFLIYFQGNSAPDKSGLPSDRFSAERTGGSVSTLTIQRTQQEDSAVYLCASSLSGGRNEQFFGPGTRLTVL.

The chain has TRBV19 and TRBJ1-1; D gene unclear. V gave up 3 bases and J gave up 5 bases, with 13 bases separating them. This CDR3 contains 14 residues. Per the germline V gene, CDR1 is LNHDA and CDR2 is SQIVND (reference sequence). The CDR3 is CASSMNRGKTEAFF. The CDR3 nucleotides are TGTGCCAGTAGTATGAACCGGGGTAAAACTGAAGCTTTCTTT.

The chain uses TRBV11-2 and TRBJ1-3; TRBD1 might be the D (6 bases). Per germline, CDR1 SGHAT and CDR2 FQNNGV. The CDR3 has 15 residues. The V and J ends lost 6 bases and 7 bases respectively, with 19 bases between them. The CDR3 DNA reads as TGTGCCAGCAGGGCGAGCGGGGGGCTTGGGAACACCATATATTTT. This encodes CASRASGGLGNTIYF.

This clone has a single count. The chain joins TRBV30 to TRBJ1-1; D gene unclear. The CDR3 is made up of 13 amino acids. Germline lookup yields CDR1 GTSNPN and CDR2 SVGIG (reference sequence). The V and J ends lost 4 bases and 4 bases respectively, with 13 bases between them. DNA for the CDR3: TGTGCCTGGAAATTGGCGTCGGGCACTGAAGCTTTCTTT. Translated: CAWKLASGTEAFF. The variable domain in full, completed from reference TRBV30 and TRBJ1-1, reads SQTIHQWPATLVQPVGSPLSLECTVEGTSNPNLYWYRQAAGRGLQLLFYSVGIGQISSEVPQNLSASRPQDRQFILSSKKLLLSDSGFYLCAWKLASGTEAFFGQGTRLTVV.

The genes are TRBV20-1 and TRBJ1-2, with D perhaps matching TRBD1 (6 bases). Germline lookup yields CDR1 DFQATT and CDR2 SNEGSKA (reference sequence). The V and J ends lost 5 bases and 8 bases respectively, with 12 bases between them. This CDR3 has 11 residues. The CDR3 sequence is CSARDIRGYTF. Written as DNA, the CDR3 is TGCAGTGCTCGGGACATCCGGGGCTACACCTTC.

The sample holds one count of this clone. The chain joins TRBV7-2 to TRBJ1-5, with 8 bases aligning to TRBD1. Germline V gene sequence: CDR1 SGHTA, CDR2 FQGNSA. CDR3 length: 15 residues. The junction had 8 bases not matched to a gene; V was cut back by 7 bases and J by 3 bases. The CDR3 DNA is TGTGCCAGCAACCCAGGGGGCGCCTACAATCAGCCCCAGCATTTT. Translating gives CASNPGGAYNQPQHF.

The rearrangement uses TRBV18 and TRBJ2-1, with a weak D call TRBD2 (6 bases). Germline CDR1 reads KGHSH; CDR2 reads LQKENI. The CDR3 is 12 residues long. V shed 4 bases and J shed 7 bases, with 8 bases lying between them. The CDR3 here is CASSQGGNEQFF. The CDR3 nucleotides are TGTGCCAGCTCACAGGGAGGAAATGAGCAGTTCTTC.

This chain joins TRBV13 and TRBJ1-1; 7 bases fit TRBD1. This CDR3 region has 13 residues. After removal of 8 bases from V and 4 bases from J, the junction contained 7 bases not matched to a gene. In germline, CDR1 is PRHDT, CDR2 FYEKMQ (reference sequence). This CDR3 reads CASRGGRGTEAFF. CDR3 DNA: TGTGCCAGCCGAGGGGGCAGGGGCACTGAAGCTTTCTTT.